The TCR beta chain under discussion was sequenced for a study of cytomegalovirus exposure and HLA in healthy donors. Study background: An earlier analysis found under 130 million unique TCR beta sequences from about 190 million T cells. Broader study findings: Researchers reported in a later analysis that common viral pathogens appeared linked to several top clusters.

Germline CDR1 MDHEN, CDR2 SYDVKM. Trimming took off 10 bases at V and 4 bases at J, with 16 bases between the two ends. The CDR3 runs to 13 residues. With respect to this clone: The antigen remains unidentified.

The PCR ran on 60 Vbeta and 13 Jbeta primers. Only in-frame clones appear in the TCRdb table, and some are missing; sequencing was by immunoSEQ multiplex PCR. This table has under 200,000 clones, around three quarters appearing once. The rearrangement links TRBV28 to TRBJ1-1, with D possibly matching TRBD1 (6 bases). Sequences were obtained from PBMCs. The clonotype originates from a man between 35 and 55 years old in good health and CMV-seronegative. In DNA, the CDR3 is TGTGCCACCCATCAGGGGTGGGGCACTGAAGCTTTCTTT. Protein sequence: CATHQGWGTEAFF.